These T cell receptor beta chains were read from a single sample in a study of cytomegalovirus exposure and HLA in healthy donors. Only in-frame clones appear in the TCRdb table, and some are missing; sequencing was by immunoSEQ multiplex PCR. The sample lists roughly 93,000 clones, 75% to 85% seen once, with about 10% in the top ten. The sample comprised PBMCs. All receptors derive from a man aged 18 to 29 in good health and CMV-seropositive. Both conserved end residues are part of each CDR3. A D gene is named only where the DNA matches it firmly. Some rows mark clone size as missing; the rest say once, few, many or name a class of expanded clone.

abundance: few; v_gene: TRBV13; j_gene: TRBJ2-3; d_gene: -; CDR3nt: TGTGCCAGCAGCCAAAGCAGGTTCACAGATACGCAGTATTTT; CDR3aa: CASSQSRFTDTQYF
abundance: -; v_gene: TRBV2; j_gene: TRBJ1-5; d_gene: -; CDR3nt: TGTGCCAGCAGTGACAGGGGAATGAGCAATCAGCCCCAGCATTTT; CDR3aa: CASSDRGMSNQPQHF
abundance: -; v_gene: TRBV5-1; j_gene: TRBJ1-1; d_gene: -; CDR3nt: TGCGCCAGCAGCTTAGGTTTCGGGGAGGGCACTGAAGCTTTCTTT; CDR3aa: CASSLGFGEGTEAFF
abundance: -; v_gene: TRBV5-1; j_gene: TRBJ2-1; d_gene: -; CDR3nt: TGCGCCACCTCTTACAGGGATGAGCAGTTCTTC; CDR3aa: CATSYRDEQFF
abundance: -; v_gene: TRBV28; j_gene: TRBJ1-5; d_gene: -; CDR3nt: TGTGCCAGCAGTCTGAAACGGCAGCCCCAGCATTTT; CDR3aa: CASSLKRQPQHF
abundance: -; v_gene: TRBV5-1; j_gene: TRBJ1-1; d_gene: -; CDR3nt: TGCGCCAGCAGTTTACAGGGCAGCGACACTGAAGCTTTCTTT; CDR3aa: CASSLQGSDTEAFF
abundance: -; v_gene: TRBV4-1; j_gene: TRBJ2-3; d_gene: TRBD2; CDR3nt: TGCGCCAGCAGCCCGCGGACTAGCGGGGGGGCCTGGGATACGCAGTATTTT; CDR3aa: CASSPRTSGGAWDTQYF
abundance: -; v_gene: TRBV27; j_gene: TRBJ2-5; d_gene: -; CDR3nt: TGTGCCAGCAGTTCCCCCGGACAGTCACAAGAGACCCAGTACTTC; CDR3aa: CASSSPGQSQETQYF
abundance: -; v_gene: TRBV30; j_gene: TRBJ2-7; d_gene: -; CDR3nt: TGTGCCTGGAATACGGTTTACGAGCAGTACTTC; CDR3aa: CAWNTVYEQYF
abundance: -; v_gene: TRBV10-2; j_gene: TRBJ2-2; d_gene: -; CDR3nt: TGCGCCAGCCAGTTCGGGGAGCTGTTTTTT; CDR3aa: CASQFGELFF
abundance: -; v_gene: TRBV28; j_gene: TRBJ1-1; d_gene: -; CDR3nt: TGTGCCAGCCCAGACAGCTCTTACAACATGAACACTGAAGCTTTCTTT; CDR3aa: CASPDSSYNMNTEAFF
abundance: -; v_gene: TRBV27; j_gene: TRBJ2-7; d_gene: TRBD2; CDR3nt: TGTGCCAGCAGTAGCGGGGAAGGGCCTTACGAGCAGTACTTC; CDR3aa: CASSSGEGPYEQYF
abundance: few; v_gene: TRBV5-1; j_gene: TRBJ2-7; d_gene: TRBD2; CDR3nt: TGCGCCAGCAGCGGGAGGGCCGGGACTTACAAGCTCTACTCCTACGAGCAGTACTTC; CDR3aa: CASSGRAGTYKLYSYEQYF
abundance: -; v_gene: TRBV6-1; j_gene: TRBJ1-1; d_gene: -; CDR3nt: TGTGCCAGCAGTGTAGCCAGGAATGCGATTGAAGCTTTCTTT; CDR3aa: CASSVARNAIEAFF
abundance: -; v_gene: TRBV15; j_gene: TRBJ2-1; d_gene: -; CDR3nt: TGTGCCACCAGCAGAGACCCCCAACAGGGCAATGAGCAGTTCTTC; CDR3aa: CATSRDPQQGNEQFF
abundance: few; v_gene: TRBV2; j_gene: TRBJ1-4; d_gene: -; CDR3nt: TGTGCCAGCAGTGATAGGTCGGCGGATGAAAAACTGTTTTTT; CDR3aa: CASSDRSADEKLFF
abundance: -; v_gene: TRBV11-2; j_gene: TRBJ2-5; d_gene: TRBD2; CDR3nt: TGTGCCAGCAGCTTAGAATTCGGGGGGATTGAGACCCAGTACTTC; CDR3aa: CASSLEFGGIETQYF
abundance: -; v_gene: TRBV5-1; j_gene: TRBJ2-5; d_gene: -; CDR3nt: TGCGCCAGCAGCGACCCTCGACAGCTTCGCCAAGAGACCCAGTACTTC; CDR3aa: CASSDPRQLRQETQYF
abundance: -; v_gene: TRBV9; j_gene: TRBJ2-6; d_gene: TRBD1; CDR3nt: TGTGCCAGCAGCGTAACCCCCGGGACAGGTATGTCTGGGGCCAACGTCCTGACTTTC; CDR3aa: CASSVTPGTGMSGANVLTF
abundance: -; v_gene: TRBV18; j_gene: TRBJ1-4; d_gene: -; CDR3nt: TGTGCCAGCTCACTGCCCGGAGGGCATAAGAATGAAAAACTGTTTTTT; CDR3aa: CASSLPGGHKNEKLFF
abundance: -; v_gene: TRBV11-1; j_gene: TRBJ2-3; d_gene: TRBD1; CDR3nt: TGTGCCAGCAGCCAACCGGACAGGGCGGCAGATACGCAGTATTTT; CDR3aa: CASSQPDRAADTQYF
abundance: few; v_gene: TRBV7-6; j_gene: TRBJ1-1; d_gene: TRBD1; CDR3nt: TGTGCCAGCAGCCCTGCCGGGACAGGGACTGAAGCTTTCTTT; CDR3aa: CASSPAGTGTEAFF
abundance: -; v_gene: TRBV28; j_gene: TRBJ1-1; d_gene: -; CDR3nt: TGTGCCAGCACCGCAGGAGTCACGTTCCAGGGTGAAGCTTTCTTT; CDR3aa: CASTAGVTFQGEAFF
abundance: -; v_gene: TRBV29-1; j_gene: TRBJ2-5; d_gene: -; CDR3nt: TGCAGCGCCCGAGTAACTAGCTTCGAGACCCAGTACTTC; CDR3aa: CSARVTSFETQYF
abundance: -; v_gene: TRBV7-2; j_gene: TRBJ2-1; d_gene: TRBD2; CDR3nt: TGTGCCAGCAGCTTAGGGGGACTAGCGTCCTACAATGAGCAGTTCTTC; CDR3aa: CASSLGGLASYNEQFF
abundance: once; v_gene: TRBV9; j_gene: TRBJ1-3; d_gene: -; CDR3nt: TGTGCCAGCAGCGGACAGGACAGTTCCTCTGGAAACACCATATATTTT; CDR3aa: CASSGQDSSSGNTIYF
abundance: -; v_gene: TRBV29-1; j_gene: TRBJ2-7; d_gene: TRBD1; CDR3nt: TGCAGCGTGGGGGGACAGGGGGTTTCCTACGAGCAGTACTTC; CDR3aa: CSVGGQGVSYEQYF
abundance: -; v_gene: TRBV5-1; j_gene: TRBJ2-1; d_gene: -; CDR3nt: TGCGCCAGCAGTAGAGACAGGTACAATGAGCAGTTCTTC; CDR3aa: CASSRDRYNEQFF
abundance: -; v_gene: TRBV10-3; j_gene: TRBJ2-1; d_gene: -; CDR3nt: TGTGCCATCAGTGCCGGAACTAGTTATGAGCAGTTCTTC; CDR3aa: CAISAGTSYEQFF
abundance: few; v_gene: TRBV9; j_gene: TRBJ2-3; d_gene: -; CDR3nt: TGTGCCAGCAGCGTATTCAGGGGTTCGGACACAGATACGCAGTATTTT; CDR3aa: CASSVFRGSDTDTQYF
abundance: once; v_gene: TRBV7-2; j_gene: TRBJ2-7; d_gene: TRBD2; CDR3nt: TGTGCCAGCAGCTCCACTAGCGGGGGTCCTTACGAGCAGTACTTC; CDR3aa: CASSSTSGGPYEQYF
abundance: -; v_gene: TRBV19; j_gene: TRBJ2-3; d_gene: -; CDR3nt: TGTGCCAGTAGCGGAGGGGCGTACACAGATACGCAGTATTTT; CDR3aa: CASSGGAYTDTQYF
abundance: few; v_gene: TRBV2; j_gene: TRBJ2-4; d_gene: -; CDR3nt: TGTGCCAGCATCCCGAGACTGAAAAACATTCAGTACTTC; CDR3aa: CASIPRLKNIQYF
abundance: -; v_gene: TRBV6-1; j_gene: TRBJ1-2; d_gene: -; CDR3nt: TGTGCCAGCACCCCACAGGGATACTATGGCTACACCTTC; CDR3aa: CASTPQGYYGYTF
abundance: few; v_gene: TRBV4-2; j_gene: TRBJ1-3; d_gene: -; CDR3nt: TGTGCCAGCAGCCAAGATCTTGCGGGGTCGAGCTCTGGAAACACCATATATTTT; CDR3aa: CASSQDLAGSSSGNTIYF
abundance: few; v_gene: TRBV5-1; j_gene: TRBJ2-7; d_gene: -; CDR3nt: TGCGCCAGCAGCTTACGACTAGGAGACTCCTACGAGCAGTACTTC; CDR3aa: CASSLRLGDSYEQYF
abundance: -; v_gene: TRBV10-3; j_gene: TRBJ1-1; d_gene: -; CDR3nt: TGTGCCATCAGGGGAGGGCAGGGTGGTCGAGCTTTCTTT; CDR3aa: CAIRGGQGGRAFF
abundance: few; v_gene: TRBV7-3; j_gene: TRBJ2-1; d_gene: -; CDR3nt: TGTGCCAGCAGCCCGTCGAGGGTCAGCTCCTACAATGAGCAGTTCTTC; CDR3aa: CASSPSRVSSYNEQFF
abundance: once; v_gene: TRBV7-3; j_gene: TRBJ2-2; d_gene: TRBD2; CDR3nt: TGTGCCAGCAGCGTTAGCGGGGGGGCGAACACCGGGGAGCTGTTTTTT; CDR3aa: CASSVSGGANTGELFF
abundance: -; v_gene: TRBV28; j_gene: TRBJ1-6; d_gene: TRBD1; CDR3nt: TGTGCCGGCGGACAGGGCGATTCACCCCTCCACTTT; CDR3aa: CAGGQGDSPLHF
abundance: -; v_gene: TRBV15; j_gene: TRBJ1-4; d_gene: -; CDR3nt: TGTGCCACCAGCAGACAGGGTAACGAAAAACTGTTTTTT; CDR3aa: CATSRQGNEKLFF
abundance: once; v_gene: TRBV19; j_gene: TRBJ2-1; d_gene: TRBD1; CDR3nt: TGTGCCAGTAGTTCCGGACAGGGGAGGGGCAATGAGCAGTTCTTC; CDR3aa: CASSSGQGRGNEQFF
abundance: few; v_gene: TRBV25-1; j_gene: TRBJ2-7; d_gene: -; CDR3nt: TGTGCCAGCTCACAGGGATACGAGCAGTACTTC; CDR3aa: CASSQGYEQYF
abundance: -; v_gene: TRBV5-1; j_gene: TRBJ2-3; d_gene: TRBD2; CDR3nt: TGCGCCAGCAGCGCCGGGACTAGCTGGTTCACAGATACGCAGTATTTT; CDR3aa: CASSAGTSWFTDTQYF
abundance: -; v_gene: TRBV7-3; j_gene: TRBJ1-1; d_gene: -; CDR3nt: TGTGCCAGCAGCCCAGACCCTACAGGGTTCACTGAAGCTTTCTTT; CDR3aa: CASSPDPTGFTEAFF
abundance: -; v_gene: TRBV18; j_gene: TRBJ2-7; d_gene: -; CDR3nt: TGTGCCAGCTCACCTACTACGTCCTCCTACGAGCAGTACTTC; CDR3aa: CASSPTTSSYEQYF
abundance: -; v_gene: TRBV19; j_gene: TRBJ2-4; d_gene: -; CDR3nt: TGTGCCAGTAGTACGTCACCGGGACTAGCCAAAAACATTCAGTACTTC; CDR3aa: CASSTSPGLAKNIQYF
abundance: -; v_gene: TRBV7-2; j_gene: TRBJ2-5; d_gene: -; CDR3nt: TGTGCCAGCAGTAGCGGACCGCCGCCCCAGTACTTC; CDR3aa: CASSSGPPPQYF
abundance: -; v_gene: TRBV28; j_gene: TRBJ2-3; d_gene: -; CDR3nt: TGTGCCAGCGGAGAGATGAAGGGGGGGGGAACAGATACGCAGTATTTT; CDR3aa: CASGEMKGGGTDTQYF
abundance: -; v_gene: TRBV19; j_gene: TRBJ2-7; d_gene: -; CDR3nt: TGTGCCAGTTCTCCGGGACACTACGAGCAGTACTTC; CDR3aa: CASSPGHYEQYF